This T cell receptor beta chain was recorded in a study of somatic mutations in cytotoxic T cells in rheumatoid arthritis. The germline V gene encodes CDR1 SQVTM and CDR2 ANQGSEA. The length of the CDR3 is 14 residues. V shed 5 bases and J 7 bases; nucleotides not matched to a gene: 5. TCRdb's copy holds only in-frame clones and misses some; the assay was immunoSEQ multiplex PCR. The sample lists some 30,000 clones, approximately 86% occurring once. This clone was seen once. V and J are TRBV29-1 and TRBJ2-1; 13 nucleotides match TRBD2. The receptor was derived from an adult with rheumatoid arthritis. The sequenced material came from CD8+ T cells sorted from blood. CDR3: CSVWTSGSTNEQFF. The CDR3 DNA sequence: TGCAGCGTTTGGACTAGCGGGAGTACTAATGAGCAGTTCTTC.